This TCR beta chain came from a study of molecular identifiers for immune sequencing clone quantification. General study points: Spike-in Jurkat TCR RNA from a single cell reportedly registered among 900,000 to 1,000,000 naive cells.

TCRdb reprocessed the PCR reads via MiXCR and lists one record per CDR3 protein. The profile shows around 480,000 distinct CDR3 sequences, about a fifth of them singletons. After removal of 4 bases from V and 9 bases from J, the junction contained 8 bases not matched to a gene. From germline, CDR1 is SEHNR and CDR2 FQNEAQ (reference sequence). The CDR3 has 16 amino acids. For this clonotype: The antigen remains unidentified.

The sequence was obtained from a human donor in good health. Some libraries in this study had Jurkat cell RNA spiked in. Source material: naive CD8+ T cells from blood, with Jurkat cell RNA spiked in. Specified subset: FACS-sorted CD8+CD4-CCR7+CD45RA+ naive T cells. The rearrangement links TRBV7-9 to TRBJ1-6, with TRBD1 matching over 11 bases. The CDR3 nucleotides read TGTGCCAGCAGCTCCGGGACAGGGGGTAGGGGTTCACCCCTCCACTTT. It yields the protein CASSSGTGGRGSPLHF.